Below, 20 T cell receptor beta chains from the same sample are listed, as sequenced in a study of a mutant IDH1 vaccine in newly diagnosed glioma (dated by TCRdb to about 2021). Library preparation was by the immunoSEQ multiplex PCR assay. In TCRdb, the immuneACCESS table is reduced to in-frame sequences with V and J assigned. These tables do not hold every clone; where another copy was compared, an unresolved V gene accounts for under half, and the others remain unexplained. The sample includes some 60,000 clones, with about four fifths observed a single time. Of the sample, 5.5% to 7% falls within the top ten clones. The label giving this sample's time point can be read as: week 11, during vaccination. Each vaccine dose was 300 ug of a 20-mer mutant IDH1 peptide in Montanide, given subcutaneously with topical imiquimod. Their specific antigens are unknown. The source was PBMCs, collected from a glioma patient whose treatment included an IDH1 peptide vaccine. Source of these receptors: a man in his fifties or sixties with glioma.

The chain joins TRBV7-2 to TRBJ1-2, with D unresolved. The CDR3 has 15 amino acids. Trimming stripped 5 bases from V and 0 bases from J, with 13 bases between. Germline CDR1 and CDR2: SGHTA and FQGNSA. CDR3 nucleotides: TGTGCCAGCAGCCCGCCCCCAGGTTCTAACTATGGCTACACCTTC. Protein sequence: CASSPPPGSNYGYTF.

The rearrangement uses TRBV2 and TRBJ2-4; 12 nucleotides match TRBD2. V gave up 6 bases and J gave up 10 bases; unmatched junction bases: 7. In germline, CDR1 is SNHLY, CDR2 FYNNEI. The CDR3 is 14 residues long. CDR3 amino acids: CASRLAGGGWIQYF. For the CDR3, the DNA is TGTGCCAGCAGACTAGCGGGAGGAGGGTGGATTCAGTACTTC.

The V call is TRBV5-1, the J call TRBJ1-1; maybe TRBD1 (5 bases). Germline V lookup: CDR1 SGHRS, CDR2 YFSETQ. CDR3 length: 15 residues. V gave up 0 bases and J gave up 0 bases, with 9 bases separating them. Here the CDR3 DNA reads TGCGCCAGCAGCTTGGTTGGGGGAATGAACACTGAAGCTTTCTTT. Translated: CASSLVGGMNTEAFF.

This clone was recorded once. The J gene is TRBJ2-5, the V gene TRBV19; D gene uncertain. CDR3 length: 11 residues. Trimming pared 6 bases from V and 7 bases from J, leaving 9 bases between. Germline V lookup: CDR1 LNHDA, CDR2 SQIVND (reference sequence). The chain's CDR3 is CASSALGTQYF. CDR3 DNA sequence: TGTGCCAGTAGCGCCCTGGGGACCCAGTACTTC.

The V call is TRBV6-5, the J call TRBJ2-5, with a weak D call TRBD2 (7 bases). The DNA end is a closer match to TRBJ2-7, so the J assignment may be wrong. This CDR3 region has 15 residues. CDR1 and CDR2 (germline): MNHEY, SVGAGI. CDR3 amino acids: CASSYSTGGGYEQYF. The CDR3 DNA reads TGTGCCAGCAGTTACTCGACGGGGGGCGGGTACGAGCAGTACTTC.

This clone has a handful of counts. The rearrangement joins TRBV27 to TRBJ1-1; D is possibly TRBD1 (5 bases). The CDR3 extends over 13 amino acids. The germline gives CDR1 MNHEY, CDR2 SMNVEV (reference sequence). V was clipped by 5 bases and J by 5 bases, with 12 bases between them. CDR3 nucleotide sequence: TGTGCCAGCAGTCTAGGGACTGGGACTGAAGCTTTCTTT. Amino acid sequence: CASSLGTGTEAFF.

The chain couples TRBV15 to TRBJ1-4, with D unclear. This CDR3 contains 15 residues. Between the trimmed V and J ends, which lost 5 bases and 4 bases, there was a span of 14 bases. The germline CDR1 and CDR2 sequences are LNHNV and YYDKDF (reference sequence). CDR3 loop: CATSPSRAGNEKLFF. In DNA form, the CDR3 reads TGTGCCACCAGCCCCTCAAGGGCGGGTAATGAAAAACTGTTTTTT.

The rearrangement links TRBV7-2 to TRBJ1-2; TRBD1 might be the D (6 bases). The germline V gene has CDR1 SGHTA and CDR2 FQGNSA. Trimming left V 6 bases short and J 7 bases short, with 15 bases between. The CDR3 has 13 amino acids. As DNA, the CDR3 is TGTGCCAGCAGTCCCCCCCGGGGGGCTGGCTACACCTTC. Amino acid sequence: CASSPPRGAGYTF.

The rearrangement joins TRBV5-1 to TRBJ2-7; TRBD1 might be the D (6 bases). Between the trimmed V and J ends, which lost 3 bases and 2 bases, there was a span of 15 bases. Germline V gene sequence: CDR1 SGHRS, CDR2 YFSETQ. The CDR3 sequence is 15 residues long. CDR3 DNA: TGCGCCAGCAGCTCAGAACAGGGTATCGCCTACGAGCAGTACTTC. Translating gives CASSSEQGIAYEQYF.

This clone has just one count. The chain is built from TRBV13 and TRBJ2-3; D gene ambiguous. Trimming took off 2 bases at V and 5 bases at J, with 8 bases between the two ends. The V gene's germline CDR1 is PRHDT and CDR2 FYEKMQ (reference sequence). This CDR3 spans 13 amino acids. This chain's CDR3 is CASSLIAEDTQYF. For the CDR3, the DNA is TGTGCCAGCAGCTTAATCGCGGAAGATACGCAGTATTTT. The full variable domain, rest sourced from reference TRBV13 and TRBJ2-3, is AAGVIQSPRHLIKEKRETATLKCYPIPRHDTVYWYQQGPGQDPQFLISFYEKMQSDKGSIPDRFSAQQFSDYHSELNMSSLELGDSALYFCASSLIAEDTQYFGPGTRLTVL.

The J gene is TRBJ2-2, the V gene TRBV7-9; 8 nucleotides agree with TRBD1. With V trimmed by 2 bases and J by 0 bases, 2 bases remained unmatched. The CDR3 totals 16 residues. The V gene's germline CDR1 is SEHNR and CDR2 FQNEAQ (reference sequence). The CDR3: CASSLPGQANTGELFF. As DNA, the CDR3 is TGTGCCAGCAGCTTACCGGGACAGGCGAACACCGGGGAGCTGTTTTTT.

In nucleotides, the CDR3 is TGTGCCAGCAGCCCCATAGGGGGAGGTTACGAGCAGTACTTC. It translates to CASSPIGGGYEQYF. V and J are TRBV11-2 and TRBJ2-7; D could derive from TRBD1 or TRBD2 (6 bases each). The CDR3 is 14 residues long. Germline CDR1 SGHAT, CDR2 FQNNGV. The V end was cut by 5 bases, the J end by 4 bases, with 15 bases between.

The chain carries TRBV5-4 and TRBJ2-2, with TRBD1 matching over 9 bases. There are 19 residues in the CDR3. The junction had 10 bases not matched to a gene; V was cut back by 0 bases and J by 1 base. Germline V lookup: CDR1 SGHNT, CDR2 YYREEE (reference sequence). CDR3 DNA: TGTGCCAGCAGCTTGGCCGTGGGACAGGGATACAAGAACACCGGGGAGCTGTTTTTT. Its translation is CASSLAVGQGYKNTGELFF.

V gene TRBV6-5 combines with J gene TRBJ2-7, with 7 bases aligning to TRBD1. Germline CDR1 is MNHEY and CDR2 is SVGAGI. The CDR3 runs 11 residues. J was trimmed by 5 bases and V by 8 bases; bases with no gene match: 3. CDR3 region: CASQGVDEQYF. CDR3 sequence (DNA): TGTGCCAGCCAGGGGGTGGACGAGCAGTACTTC.

J is TRBJ1-5 and V is TRBV6-5, with D unresolved. The V gene's germline CDR1 is MNHEY and CDR2 SVGAGI. The V and J ends lost 6 bases and 0 bases respectively, with 12 bases between them. This CDR3 comprises 15 residues. CDR3 in DNA: TGTGCCAGCAGCCGTGCCGTTTATAGCAATCAGCCCCAGCATTTT. Its translation: CASSRAVYSNQPQHF.

A few counts support this clone. V usage is TRBV25-1 and J usage is TRBJ2-2; the D call may be TRBD1 or TRBD2 (6 bases each). Trimming shortened V by 4 bases and J by 7 bases, and 10 bases separated the two germline ends. Germline V gene data show CDR1 as MGHDK and CDR2 as SYGVNS. The CDR3 extends over 13 amino acids. The CDR3 DNA reads as TGTGCCAGCAGTGTGGGGGGCCTCGGGGAGCTGTTTTTT. Its translation is CASSVGGLGELFF.

In the case of this clone: This sample includes further DNA sequences coding for the same CDR3. The rearrangement links TRBV5-1 to TRBJ1-1, with D tentatively TRBD1 (6 bases). V was cut by 2 bases and J by 1 base, with 9 bases left in between. This CDR3 has 14 amino acids. Germline assignment: CDR1 SGHRS and CDR2 YFSETQ. This CDR3 is CASSLGGPNTEAFF. CDR3 nucleotides: TGCGCCAGCAGCTTAGGGGGGCCGAACACTGAAGCTTTCTTT.

A few counts support this clone. The chain has TRBV7-9 and TRBJ2-7, with D possibly being TRBD1 (5 bases). V was clipped by 2 bases and J by 6 bases, with 17 bases between them. Germline CDR1 and CDR2: SEHNR and FQNEAQ (reference sequence). This CDR3 has 15 amino acids. The CDR3 bases are TGTGCCAGCAGCTTACAGGGCGTCGGTTCCGGCGAGCAGTACTTC. Translating it yields CASSLQGVGSGEQYF. Using reference TRBV7-9 and TRBJ2-7 for the parts outside the CDR3, the full variable domain is DTGVSQNPRHKITKRGQNVTFRCDPISEHNRLYWYRQTLGQGPEFLTYFQNEAQLEKSRLLSDRFSAERPKGSFSTLEIQRTEQGDSAMYLCASSLQGVGSGEQYFGPGTRLTVT.

This rearrangement joins TRBV5-4 to TRBJ2-5, with D hard to call. The CDR3 is 11 residues long. With 0 bases removed from V and 6 bases from J, the gap between germline ends came to 3 bases. Germline lookup yields CDR1 SGHNT and CDR2 YYREEE (reference sequence). Here the CDR3 reads CASSLEQTQYF. The DNA of the CDR3 is TGTGCCAGCAGCTTGGAGCAGACCCAGTACTTC.

The V gene is TRBV28, the J gene TRBJ2-7, with D unresolved. The CDR3 length is 12 residues. With 3 bases removed from V and 5 bases from J, the gap between germline ends came to 8 bases. Germline lookup yields CDR1 MDHEN and CDR2 SYDVKM. The CDR3 loop is CASSFPSDEQYF. The CDR3, as DNA: TGTGCCAGCAGTTTCCCCAGCGACGAGCAGTACTTC.